This T cell receptor (beta chain) is drawn from a study of prognosis after radiotherapy for stage I lung cancer. This CDR3 spans 16 amino acids. Unmatched junction bases numbered 11, after V lost 9 bases and J lost 0 bases. CDR1 is LNHDA and CDR2 is SQIVND in the germline V gene (reference sequence). Two rounds of multiplex PCR amplified TCR beta CDR3 from genomic DNA. It was primers specific to each TRBV and TRBJ gene that first-round PCR used. Using its own MiXCR run on the multiplex PCR reads, TCRdb lists one record per CDR3 protein. This table has tens of thousands of distinct CDR3 sequences, approximately 38% appearing once.

This receptor was taken from a donor aged 50 or older with non-small cell lung cancer. The rearrangement links TRBV19 to TRBJ2-1, with TRBD2 matching 7 bases. The sequenced sample was PBMCs, obtained before or after stereotactic body radiation therapy (not recorded which). CDR3 amino acids: CASGAGPSSSYNEQFF. The CDR3 DNA is TGTGCCAGCGGAGCGGGACCATCTAGCTCCTACAATGAGCAGTTCTTC.